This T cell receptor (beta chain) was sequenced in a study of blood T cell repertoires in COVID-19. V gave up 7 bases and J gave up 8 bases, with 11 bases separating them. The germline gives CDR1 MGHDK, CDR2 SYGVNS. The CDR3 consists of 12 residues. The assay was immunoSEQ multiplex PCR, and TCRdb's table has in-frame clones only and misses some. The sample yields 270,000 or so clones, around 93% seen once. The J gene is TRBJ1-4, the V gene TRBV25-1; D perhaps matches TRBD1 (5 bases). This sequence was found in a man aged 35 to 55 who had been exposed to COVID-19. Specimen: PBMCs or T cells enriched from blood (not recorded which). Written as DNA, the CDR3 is TGTGCCAGCAATCTCGGGGGGGAAAAACTGTTTTTT. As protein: CASNLGGEKLFF.